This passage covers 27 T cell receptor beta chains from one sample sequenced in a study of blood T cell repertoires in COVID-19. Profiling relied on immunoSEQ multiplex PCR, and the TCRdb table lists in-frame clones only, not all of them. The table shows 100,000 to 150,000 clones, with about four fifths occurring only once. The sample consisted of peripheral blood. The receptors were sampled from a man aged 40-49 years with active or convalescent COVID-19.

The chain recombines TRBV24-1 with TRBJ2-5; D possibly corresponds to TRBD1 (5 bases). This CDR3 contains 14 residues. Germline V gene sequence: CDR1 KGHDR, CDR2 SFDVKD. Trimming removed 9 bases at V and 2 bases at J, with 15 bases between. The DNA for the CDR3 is TGTGCCACCGCGGAGTTCGACAGTCAAGAGACCCAGTACTTC. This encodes CATAEFDSQETQYF.

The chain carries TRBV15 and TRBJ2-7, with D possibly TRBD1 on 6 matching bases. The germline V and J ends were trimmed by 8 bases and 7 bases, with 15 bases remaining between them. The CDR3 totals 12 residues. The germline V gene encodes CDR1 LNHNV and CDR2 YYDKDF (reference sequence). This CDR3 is CATGTPGAEQYF. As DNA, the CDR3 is TGTGCCACCGGGACACCCGGAGCGGAGCAGTACTTC.

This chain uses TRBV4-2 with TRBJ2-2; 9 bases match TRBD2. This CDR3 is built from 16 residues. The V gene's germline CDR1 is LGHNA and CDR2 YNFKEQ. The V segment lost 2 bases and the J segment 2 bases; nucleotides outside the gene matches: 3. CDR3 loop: CASSQLAGVNTGELFF. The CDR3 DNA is TGTGCCAGCAGCCAATTAGCGGGGGTCAACACCGGGGAGCTGTTTTTT.

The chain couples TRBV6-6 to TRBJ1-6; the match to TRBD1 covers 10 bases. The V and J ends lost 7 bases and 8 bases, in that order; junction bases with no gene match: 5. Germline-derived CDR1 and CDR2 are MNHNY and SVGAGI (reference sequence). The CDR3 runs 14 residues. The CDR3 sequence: CASTWTGGDSPLHF. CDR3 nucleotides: TGTGCCAGCACCTGGACAGGGGGTGATTCACCCCTCCACTTT.

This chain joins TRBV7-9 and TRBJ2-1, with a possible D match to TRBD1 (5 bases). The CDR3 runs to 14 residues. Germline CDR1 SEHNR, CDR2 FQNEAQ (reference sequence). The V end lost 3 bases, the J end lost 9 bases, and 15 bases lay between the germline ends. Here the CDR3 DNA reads TGTGCCAGCAGCTTTACGCAGGGTAGTCTTGAGCAGTTCTTC. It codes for CASSFTQGSLEQFF.

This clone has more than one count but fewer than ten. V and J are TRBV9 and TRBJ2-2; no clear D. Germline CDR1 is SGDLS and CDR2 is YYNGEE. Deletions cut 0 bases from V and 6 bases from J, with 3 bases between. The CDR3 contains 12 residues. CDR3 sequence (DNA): TGTGCCAGCAGCGTAGGGCCCGGGGAGCTGTTTTTT. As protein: CASSVGPGELFF.

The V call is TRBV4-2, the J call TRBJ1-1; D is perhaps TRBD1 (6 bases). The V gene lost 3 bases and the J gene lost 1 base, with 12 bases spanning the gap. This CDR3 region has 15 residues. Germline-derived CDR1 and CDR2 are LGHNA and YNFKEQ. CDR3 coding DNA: TGTGCCAGCAGCCAGGAAACACAGGGGAACACTGAAGCTTTCTTT. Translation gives CASSQETQGNTEAFF.

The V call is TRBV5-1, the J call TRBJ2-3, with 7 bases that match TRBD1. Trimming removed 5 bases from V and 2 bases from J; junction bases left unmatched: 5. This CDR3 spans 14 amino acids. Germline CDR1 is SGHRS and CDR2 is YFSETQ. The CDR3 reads CASRGDRNTDTQYF. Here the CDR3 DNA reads TGCGCCAGCAGAGGGGACAGAAACACAGATACGCAGTATTTT.

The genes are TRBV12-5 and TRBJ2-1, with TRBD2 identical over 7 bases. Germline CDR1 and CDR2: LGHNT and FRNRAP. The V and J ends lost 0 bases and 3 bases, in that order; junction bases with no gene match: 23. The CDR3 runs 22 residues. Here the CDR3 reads CASGLVLVTGLLVNNNYNEQFF. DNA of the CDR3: TGTGCTAGTGGTTTGGTACTGGTTACGGGACTACTTGTGAATAACAACTACAATGAGCAGTTCTTC.

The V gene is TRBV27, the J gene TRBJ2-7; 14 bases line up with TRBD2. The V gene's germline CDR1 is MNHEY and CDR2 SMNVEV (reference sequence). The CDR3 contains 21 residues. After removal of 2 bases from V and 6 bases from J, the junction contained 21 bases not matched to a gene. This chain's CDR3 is CASSLTPGLAGEVSFRGEQYF. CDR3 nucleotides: TGTGCCAGCAGTTTAACCCCGGGACTAGCGGGAGAGGTCTCTTTCCGAGGCGAGCAGTACTTC.

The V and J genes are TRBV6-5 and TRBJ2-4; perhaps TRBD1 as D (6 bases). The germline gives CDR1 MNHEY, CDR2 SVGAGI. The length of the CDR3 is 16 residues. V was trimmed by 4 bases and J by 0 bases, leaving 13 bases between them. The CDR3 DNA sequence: TGTGCCAGCAGTTCAGGACAGCTCTTAGCCAAAAACATTCAGTACTTC. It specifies CASSSGQLLAKNIQYF.

DNA of the CDR3: TGTGCCAGCAGCTTAATTTCAGTGAAAAACTATGGCTACACCTTC. Encoded protein: CASSLISVKNYGYTF. This sequence joins TRBV13 and TRBJ1-2; D gene uncertain. The CDR3 is 15 amino acids. The germline CDR1 and CDR2 sequences are PRHDT and FYEKMQ (reference sequence). Trimming removed 2 bases at V and 2 bases at J, with 12 bases between.

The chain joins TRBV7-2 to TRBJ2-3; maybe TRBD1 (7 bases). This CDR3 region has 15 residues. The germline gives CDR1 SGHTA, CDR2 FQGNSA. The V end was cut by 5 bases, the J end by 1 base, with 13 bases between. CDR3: CASSPGGLGTDTQYF. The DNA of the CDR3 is TGTGCCAGCAGCCCAGGGGGGCTCGGCACAGATACGCAGTATTTT.

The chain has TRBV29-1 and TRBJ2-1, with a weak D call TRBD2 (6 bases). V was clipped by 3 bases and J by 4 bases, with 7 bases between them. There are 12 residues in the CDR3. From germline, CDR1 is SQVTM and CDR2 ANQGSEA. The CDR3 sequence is CSVEAGYNEQFF. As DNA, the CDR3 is TGCAGCGTTGAGGCGGGATACAATGAGCAGTTCTTC.

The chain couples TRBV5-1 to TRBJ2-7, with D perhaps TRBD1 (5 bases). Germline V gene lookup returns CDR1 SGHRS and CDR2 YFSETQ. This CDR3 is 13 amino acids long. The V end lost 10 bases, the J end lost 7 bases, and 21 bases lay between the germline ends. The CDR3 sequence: CASQGGLSGEQYF. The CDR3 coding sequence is TGCGCCTCTCAAGGTGGTCTATCAGGGGAGCAGTACTTC.

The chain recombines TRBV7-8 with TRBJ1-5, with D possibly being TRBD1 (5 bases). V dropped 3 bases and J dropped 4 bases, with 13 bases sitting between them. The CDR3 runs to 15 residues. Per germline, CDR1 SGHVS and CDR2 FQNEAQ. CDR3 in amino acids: CASSFTQGPNQPQHF. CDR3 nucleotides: TGTGCCAGCAGCTTTACGCAGGGCCCTAATCAGCCCCAGCATTTT.

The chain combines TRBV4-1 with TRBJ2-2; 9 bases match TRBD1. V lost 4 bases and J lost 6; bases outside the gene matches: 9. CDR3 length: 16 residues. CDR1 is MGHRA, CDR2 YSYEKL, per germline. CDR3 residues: CASSLPQGAGSGELFF. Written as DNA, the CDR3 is TGCGCCAGCAGCCTTCCACAGGGGGCGGGTTCCGGGGAGCTGTTTTTT.

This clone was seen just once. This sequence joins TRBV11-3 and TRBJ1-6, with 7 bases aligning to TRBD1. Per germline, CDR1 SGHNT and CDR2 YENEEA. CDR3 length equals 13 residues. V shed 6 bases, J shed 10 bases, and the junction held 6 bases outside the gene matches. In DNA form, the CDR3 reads TGTGCCAGCAGTCGACAGGGAGACTCACCCCTCCACTTT. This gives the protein CASSRQGDSPLHF.

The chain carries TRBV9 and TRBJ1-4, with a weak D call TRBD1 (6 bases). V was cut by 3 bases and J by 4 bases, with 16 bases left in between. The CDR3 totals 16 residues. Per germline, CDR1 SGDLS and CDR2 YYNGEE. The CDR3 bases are TGTGCCAGCAGCGGTTCAGGACAGCCACTTAATGAAAAACTGTTTTTT. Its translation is CASSGSGQPLNEKLFF.

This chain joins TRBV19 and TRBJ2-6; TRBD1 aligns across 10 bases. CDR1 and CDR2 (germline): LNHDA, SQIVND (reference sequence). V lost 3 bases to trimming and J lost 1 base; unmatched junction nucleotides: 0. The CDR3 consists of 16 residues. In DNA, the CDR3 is TGTGCCAGTAGTATGGGACAGGGGTCTGGGGCCAACGTCCTGACTTTC. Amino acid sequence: CASSMGQGSGANVLTF.

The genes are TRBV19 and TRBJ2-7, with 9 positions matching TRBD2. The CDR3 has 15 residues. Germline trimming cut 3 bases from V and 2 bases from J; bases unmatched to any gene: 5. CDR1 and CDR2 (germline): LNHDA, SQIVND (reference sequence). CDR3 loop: CASSIGLAGTYEQYF. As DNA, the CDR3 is TGTGCCAGTAGTATCGGGCTAGCGGGAACCTACGAGCAGTACTTC.

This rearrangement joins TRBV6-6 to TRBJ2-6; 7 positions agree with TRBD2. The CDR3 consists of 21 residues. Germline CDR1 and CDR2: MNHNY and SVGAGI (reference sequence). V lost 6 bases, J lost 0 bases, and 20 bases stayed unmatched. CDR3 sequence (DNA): TGTGCCAGCAGCCTCGTGGCCCCGGGCACCGGGGGGAACTCTGGGGCCAACGTCCTGACTTTC. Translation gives CASSLVAPGTGGNSGANVLTF.

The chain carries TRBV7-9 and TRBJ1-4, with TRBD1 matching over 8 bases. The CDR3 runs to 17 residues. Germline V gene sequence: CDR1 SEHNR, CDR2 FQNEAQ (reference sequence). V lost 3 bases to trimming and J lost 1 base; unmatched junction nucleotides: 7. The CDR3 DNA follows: TGTGCCAGCAGCTTTGGCTATGGACAGGGAACTAATGAAAAACTGTTTTTT. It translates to CASSFGYGQGTNEKLFF.

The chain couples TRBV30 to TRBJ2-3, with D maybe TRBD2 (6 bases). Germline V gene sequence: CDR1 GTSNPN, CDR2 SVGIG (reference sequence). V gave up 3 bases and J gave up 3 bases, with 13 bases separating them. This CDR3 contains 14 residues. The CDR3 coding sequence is TGTGCCTGGAGACGGCTTGGGGGGACAGATACGCAGTATTTT. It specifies CAWRRLGGTDTQYF.

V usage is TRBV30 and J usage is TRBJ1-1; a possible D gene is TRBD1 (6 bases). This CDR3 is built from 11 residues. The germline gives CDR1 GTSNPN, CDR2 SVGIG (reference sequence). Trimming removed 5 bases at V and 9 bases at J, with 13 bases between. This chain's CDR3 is CAWDGQSQAFF. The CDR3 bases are TGTGCCTGGGATGGACAGTCGCAAGCTTTCTTT. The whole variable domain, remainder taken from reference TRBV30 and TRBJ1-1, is SQTIHQWPATLVQPVGSPLSLECTVEGTSNPNLYWYRQAAGRGLQLLFYSVGIGQISSEVPQNLSASRPQDRQFILSSKKLLLSDSGFYLCAWDGQSQAFFGQGTRLTVV.

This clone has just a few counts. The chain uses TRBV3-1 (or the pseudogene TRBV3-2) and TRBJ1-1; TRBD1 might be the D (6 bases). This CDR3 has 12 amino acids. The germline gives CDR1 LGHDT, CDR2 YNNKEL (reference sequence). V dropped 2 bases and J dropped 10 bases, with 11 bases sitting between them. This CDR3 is CASSQMTGSAFF. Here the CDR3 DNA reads TGTGCCAGCAGCCAAATGACAGGTTCAGCTTTCTTT.

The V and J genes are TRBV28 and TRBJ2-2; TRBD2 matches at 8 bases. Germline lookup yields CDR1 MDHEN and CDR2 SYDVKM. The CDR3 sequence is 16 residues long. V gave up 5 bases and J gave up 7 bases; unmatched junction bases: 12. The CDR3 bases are TGTGCCAGCAGTACGCTAGTCGGGAGGGCGGTCGGGGAGCTGTTTTTT. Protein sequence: CASSTLVGRAVGELFF.